A single sample is the source of the 27 T cell receptor beta chains below, sequenced in a study of blood T cells in healthy people across ages. With a J-beta primer mix and a sample-barcoded 5' primer, a second PCR ran roughly 6 to 12 cycles. TCRdb analysed the 5' RACE reads with MiXCR anew, one entry per CDR3 protein. The sample consists of about 1.4 million distinct CDR3 sequences, approximately 60% of them appearing once. Sequencing used blood. The receptors shown here come from a man aged 18-30 years in good health.

The CDR3 loop is CASSEFNRRDDGYTF. CDR3 DNA: TGTGCCAGCAGTGAATTCAATCGGCGCGACGATGGCTACACCTTC. This chain uses TRBV25-1 with TRBJ1-2; D unclear. V was trimmed by 1 base and J by 6 bases, leaving 15 bases between them. The germline V gene has CDR1 MGHDK and CDR2 SYGVNS. The CDR3 extends over 15 amino acids.

The chain combines TRBV6-2 or TRBV6-3 with TRBJ2-5; a possible D gene is TRBD2 (6 bases). The J call may be incorrect, as the DNA end agrees better with TRBJ2-7. The CDR3 totals 16 residues. Germline V CDR1 and CDR2: MNHEY, SVGEGT. CDR3 loop: CATTWWKAGGTYEQYF. Written as DNA, the CDR3 is TGTGCCACGACGTGGTGGAAAGCGGGCGGCACCTACGAGCAGTACTTC.

This clonotype was counted only a few times. This CDR3 is CASSQVGRWAQDTQYF. CDR3 bases: TGTGCCAGCAGCCAGGTGGGCAGGTGGGCTCAAGATACGCAGTATTTT. The chain links TRBV14 to TRBJ2-3; D gene ambiguous. There are 16 residues in the CDR3. Germline assignment: CDR1 SGHDN and CDR2 FVKESK. V dropped 3 bases and J dropped 5 bases, with 18 bases sitting between them.

Of note for this clonotype: One end of the junction fails to match germline, which may point to a read error. The chain links TRBV7-2 to TRBJ2-1; weak D call: TRBD2 (5 bases). Germline-derived CDR1 and CDR2 are SGHTA and FQGNSA. The length of the CDR3 is 17 residues. The CDR3 DNA reads TGTGCCAGCAGCTTAAGGCTAGCCCGGATCTCCTACAGTGAGCAGTTCTTC. Translated, it gives CASSLRLARISYSEQFF.

The V gene is TRBV15, the J gene TRBJ2-1; tentative D call: TRBD1 (6 bases). CDR1 and CDR2 (germline): LNHNV, YYDKDF (reference sequence). The CDR3 has 15 amino acids. The V end was cut by 4 bases, the J end by 2 bases, with 12 bases between. The CDR3 reads CATSIPGQAYNEQFF. The CDR3 region has the DNA TGTGCCACCAGCATTCCGGGACAAGCCTACAATGAGCAGTTCTTC.

The J gene is TRBJ1-1, the V gene TRBV20-1; perhaps TRBD1 as D (6 bases). Germline CDR1 and CDR2: DFQATT and SNEGSKA (reference sequence). Trimming took 2 bases from V and 2 from J, leaving 18 bases between them. The CDR3 runs 16 residues. In DNA, the CDR3 is TGCAGTGCTAGACAGCGACCGGGACATACTAACACTGAAGCTTTCTTT. Its translation: CSARQRPGHTNTEAFF.

The chain links TRBV7-9 to TRBJ2-1; D may be TRBD2 (7 bases). Per germline, CDR1 SEHNR and CDR2 FQNEAQ (reference sequence). The V end was cut by 5 bases, the J end by 2 bases, with 16 bases between. CDR3 length: 16 residues. The CDR3: CASSPRGGPTYNEQFF. CDR3 DNA: TGTGCCAGCAGCCCAAGGGGGGGACCGACCTACAATGAGCAGTTCTTC.

V gene TRBV15 combines with J gene TRBJ2-1; D possibly uses TRBD1 or TRBD2 (5 bases each). With 1 base removed from V and 8 bases from J, the gap between germline ends came to 18 bases. The germline V gene has CDR1 LNHNV and CDR2 YYDKDF (reference sequence). The CDR3 has 16 amino acids. The CDR3 loop is CATSRGPGPGFDEQFF. The CDR3 nucleotides are TGTGCCACCAGCAGAGGCCCGGGGCCGGGGTTCGATGAGCAGTTCTTC. Using reference TRBV15 and TRBJ2-1 for the parts outside the CDR3, the full variable domain is DAMVIQNPRYQVTQFGKPVTLSCSQTLNHNVMYWYQQKSSQAPKLLFHYYDKDFNNEADTPDNFQSRRPNTSFCFLDIRSPGLGDTAMYLCATSRGPGPGFDEQFFGPGTRLTVL.

This chain connects TRBV30 to TRBJ2-3, with 11 bases lining up with TRBD2. From germline, CDR1 is GTSNPN and CDR2 SVGIG (reference sequence). The junction had 6 bases not matched to a gene; V was cut back by 0 bases and J by 7 bases. There are 15 residues in the CDR3. The CDR3 DNA follows: TGTGCCTGGAGTGTCACTAGCGGGAGTACGCATACGCAGTATTTT. Translation gives CAWSVTSGSTHTQYF.

This rearrangement joins TRBV10-3 to TRBJ2-1, with 9 bases matching TRBD1. The CDR3 consists of 14 residues. J was trimmed by 8 bases and V by 6 bases; bases with no gene match: 8. Germline loops: CDR1 ENHRY, CDR2 SYGVKD. CDR3 bases: TGTGCCATCAGCCCGGGACAGGGCGTATATGAGCAGTTCTTC. As protein: CAISPGQGVYEQFF.

The chain couples TRBV20-1 to TRBJ2-7; the D gene is possibly TRBD2 (6 bases). The length of the CDR3 is 13 residues. V was clipped by 7 bases and J by 1 base, with 14 bases between them. The germline V gene encodes CDR1 DFQATT and CDR2 SNEGSKA (reference sequence). The CDR3 loop reads CSVGHSGSYEQYF. DNA for the CDR3: TGCAGTGTCGGCCATAGCGGTTCCTACGAGCAGTACTTC.

The V gene is TRBV7-2, the J gene TRBJ2-3; D is uncertain. Germline V lookup: CDR1 SGHTA, CDR2 FQGNSA. The CDR3 has 14 residues. The V and J ends lost 4 bases and 1 base respectively, with 9 bases between them. DNA for the CDR3: TGTGCCAGCAGCTCTCTTCCGGGCACAGATACGCAGTATTTT. It encodes CASSSLPGTDTQYF.

The gene calls are TRBV27 and TRBJ2-1, with a possible D match to TRBD2 (7 bases). Trimming left V 5 bases short and J 8 bases short, with 10 bases between. Germline V gene lookup returns CDR1 MNHEY and CDR2 SMNVEV (reference sequence). The CDR3 is 12 amino acids. The CDR3 here is CASSRGAYEQFF. CDR3 nucleotide sequence: TGTGCCAGCAGTCGGGGGGCCTATGAGCAGTTCTTC.

V and J are TRBV20-1 and TRBJ2-1; 7 nucleotides agree with TRBD2. This CDR3 is built from 12 residues. The trim removed 4 bases at V and 10 bases at J, leaving 7 bases unmatched. CDR1 and CDR2 from the germline V gene are DFQATT and SNEGSKA (reference sequence). CDR3 loop: CSAKRDFSEQFF. The CDR3, as DNA: TGCAGTGCTAAGCGGGACTTTTCGGAGCAGTTCTTC.

V is TRBV10-3 and J is TRBJ1-2; 9 nucleotides agree with TRBD1. The CDR3 is made up of 14 amino acids. Germline CDR1 is ENHRY and CDR2 is SYGVKD. Unmatched junction bases numbered 3, after V lost 6 bases and J lost 1 base. Here the CDR3 DNA reads TGTGCCATCAGGGGGACAGGGAATAACTATGGCTACACCTTC. Protein product: CAIRGTGNNYGYTF.

This clonotype was detected many times. The V and J genes are TRBV9 and TRBJ2-1, with TRBD1 identical over 7 bases. CDR1 and CDR2 (germline): SGDLS, YYNGEE. The CDR3 loop spans 15 amino acids. The V segment lost 4 bases and the J segment 0 bases; nucleotides outside the gene matches: 4. The CDR3 protein is CASSQGQSSYNEQFF. CDR3 nucleotides: TGTGCCAGCAGCCAGGGACAGAGCTCCTACAATGAGCAGTTCTTC.

The chain couples TRBV6-5 to TRBJ1-2, with D tentatively TRBD1 (6 bases). The V gene's germline CDR1 is MNHEY and CDR2 SVGAGI. This CDR3 has 16 residues. V was clipped by 0 bases and J by 0 bases, with 11 bases between them. CDR3 DNA: TGTGCCAGCAGTTACTCCGGGGGGCCGACTAACTATGGCTACACCTTC. Its protein product is CASSYSGGPTNYGYTF.

The chain employs TRBV27 and TRBJ2-5, with 12 bases matching TRBD2. The CDR3 has 14 amino acids. V shed 6 bases, J shed 5 bases, and the junction held 4 bases outside the gene matches. CDR1 MNHEY and CDR2 SMNVEV come from the germline V gene (reference sequence). The CDR3 DNA reads TGTGCCAGCAGAATTACTAGCGGGAGGGAGACCCAGTACTTC. Translating it yields CASRITSGRETQYF.

This chain links TRBV20-1 with TRBJ2-5, with unresolved D. The germline V gene has CDR1 DFQATT and CDR2 SNEGSKA (reference sequence). The CDR3 is 13 amino acids. Trimming stripped 2 bases from V and 11 bases from J, with 18 bases between. CDR3 region: CSARLYFRNEQYF. CDR3 DNA: TGCAGTGCTAGACTATATTTCCGCAATGAGCAGTACTTC.

The gene calls are TRBV7-2 and TRBJ2-5, with unresolved D. V gave up 2 bases and J gave up 4 bases, with 5 bases separating them. This CDR3 has 12 residues. Germline CDR1 is SGHTA and CDR2 is FQGNSA. This CDR3 is CASSLQLETQYF. CDR3 coding DNA: TGTGCCAGCAGCTTACAGTTAGAGACCCAGTACTTC.

This chain joins TRBV4-2 and TRBJ2-3; 10 bases are a match to TRBD2. This CDR3 is 15 amino acids long. Germline V gene data show CDR1 as LGHNA and CDR2 as YNFKEQ. J was trimmed by 10 bases and V by 1 base; bases with no gene match: 8. The CDR3 sequence is CASSQVEAGGDAQYF. In DNA, the CDR3 is TGTGCCAGCAGCCAAGTAGAAGCGGGGGGGGATGCGCAGTATTTT.

This clonotype occurred a few times. The chain carries TRBV29-1 and TRBJ2-1; D may be TRBD1 (5 bases). The ends were cut back, 6 bases at V and 0 bases at J, with 12 bases in the middle. The CDR3 extends over 14 amino acids. CDR1 SQVTM and CDR2 ANQGSEA come from the germline V gene. CDR3 protein: CSVPDTRSYNEQFF. As DNA, the CDR3 is TGCAGCGTCCCGGACACTCGCTCCTACAATGAGCAGTTCTTC.

This rearrangement joins TRBV5-1 to TRBJ1-2; 9 nucleotides align to TRBD1. Trimming cost V 2 bases and J 8 bases; bases outside gene matches: 7. The CDR3 is made up of 14 amino acids. The V gene's germline CDR1 is SGHRS and CDR2 YFSETQ. DNA for the CDR3: TGCGCCAGCAGCTTATCCGGGGACAGGGACGGCTACACCTTC. Its protein product is CASSLSGDRDGYTF.

The V and J genes are TRBV7-6 and TRBJ2-5; no clear D. The CDR3 is 12 residues long. The V and J ends lost 7 bases and 1 base respectively, with 7 bases between them. CDR1 is SGHVS, CDR2 FNYEAQ, per germline. CDR3 coding DNA: TGTGCCAGCATGGATTCCCAAGAGACCCAGTACTTC. This translates into CASMDSQETQYF.

J is TRBJ2-7 and V is TRBV11-2; 8 nucleotides line up with TRBD2. CDR1 and CDR2 from the germline V gene are SGHAT and FQNNGV. The CDR3 has 15 amino acids. J was trimmed by 4 bases and V by 1 base; bases with no gene match: 6. The CDR3 loop reads CASSLGPGGPYEQYF. In DNA form, the CDR3 reads TGTGCCAGCAGCTTAGGTCCGGGAGGGCCATACGAGCAGTACTTC.

This clonotype came up a few times. The chain links TRBV20-1 to TRBJ2-5, with 7 bases lining up with TRBD2. Germline trimming cut 6 bases from V and 4 bases from J; bases unmatched to any gene: 11. Germline loops: CDR1 DFQATT, CDR2 SNEGSKA (reference sequence). This CDR3 has 14 residues. CDR3 region: CSARGAGVRETQYF. CDR3 nucleotides: TGCAGTGCCCGAGGGGCGGGAGTAAGAGAGACCCAGTACTTC.

This clonotype appeared a single time. The rearrangement joins TRBV5-1 to TRBJ2-7; TRBD2 matches at 15 bases. Germline lookup yields CDR1 SGHRS and CDR2 YFSETQ. J was trimmed by 1 base and V by 4 bases; bases with no gene match: 9. CDR3 length equals 18 residues. In DNA form, the CDR3 reads TGCGCCAGCAGCCAACGGACTAGCGGGAGGGCCAATTCCTACGAGCAGTACTTC. Its protein product is CASSQRTSGRANSYEQYF. Using reference TRBV5-1 and TRBJ2-7 for the parts outside the CDR3, the full variable domain is KAGVTQTPRYLIKTRGQQVTLSCSPISGHRSVSWYQQTPGQGLQFLFEYFSETQRNKGNFPGRFSGRQFSNSRSEMNVSTLELGDSALYLCASSQRTSGRANSYEQYFGPGTRLTVT.